The following is a T cell receptor beta chain sequence with its context. This specimen comes from a study of T cell changes during pregnancy in multiple sclerosis. With 4 bases removed from V and 8 bases from J, the gap between germline ends came to 19 bases. The CDR3 is made up of 15 amino acids. Germline CDR1 SGHRS, CDR2 YFSETQ. The table came from immunoSEQ multiplex PCR; TCRdb's copy has only in-frame clones and leaves some out. The profile shows over 50,000 clones, 92% of them singletons. The TCR comes from a female donor with multiple sclerosis, enrolled in a pregnancy study. This chain links TRBV5-1 with TRBJ2-1; D unclear. This specimen was peripheral blood, taken in the first trimester of pregnancy. The CDR3: CASSHLDPRRDEQFF. The CDR3 coding sequence is TGCGCCAGCAGCCACCTAGACCCGAGACGGGATGAGCAGTTCTTC.